The clone carrying this T cell receptor (beta chain) occurred a few times. The data are from a study of T cells in Graves' hyperthyroidism and ophthalmopathy. This CDR3 comprises 15 residues. The germline V gene encodes CDR1 MRHNA and CDR2 SNTAGT. Unmatched junction bases numbered 12, after V lost 8 bases and J lost 6 bases. RNA transcripts gave rise to amplified TCR beta CDR3 regions. The HTBI primer set was used in a first-round RT-PCR of the TCR CDR3. TCRdb independently ran MiXCR on the multiplex PCR reads; one entry per CDR3 protein. Here the sample spans 640,000 or so distinct CDR3 sequences, about 14% being singletons.

Sequenced material: blood. The chain uses TRBV6-4 and TRBJ2-2; TRBD2 agrees at 7 bases. The TCR originated in a young woman with Graves' ophthalmopathy. This CDR3 reads CASRKRAGDPGELFF. Written as DNA, the CDR3 is TGTGCCAGCCGCAAAAGGGCGGGAGATCCCGGGGAGCTGTTTTTT.